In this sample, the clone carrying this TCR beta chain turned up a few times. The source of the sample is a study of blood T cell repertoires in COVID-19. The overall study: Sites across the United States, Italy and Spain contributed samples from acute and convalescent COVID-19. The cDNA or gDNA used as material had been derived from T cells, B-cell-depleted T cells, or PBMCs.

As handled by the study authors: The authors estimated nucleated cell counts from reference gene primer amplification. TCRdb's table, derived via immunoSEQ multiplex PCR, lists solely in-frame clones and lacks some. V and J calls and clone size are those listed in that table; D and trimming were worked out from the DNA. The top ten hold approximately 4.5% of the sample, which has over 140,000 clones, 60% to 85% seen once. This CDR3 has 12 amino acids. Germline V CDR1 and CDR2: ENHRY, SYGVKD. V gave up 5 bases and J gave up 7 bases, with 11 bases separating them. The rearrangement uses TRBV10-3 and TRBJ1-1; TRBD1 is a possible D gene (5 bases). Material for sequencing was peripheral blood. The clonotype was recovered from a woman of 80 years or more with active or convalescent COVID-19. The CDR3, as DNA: TGTGCCATCAGTTCCGCCGGGGGTGAAGCTTTCTTT. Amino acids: CAISSAGGEAFF.